The 8 T cell receptor beta chains given below trace back to one sample, sequenced in a study of CD8+ T cells in alopecia areata. Described treatment: oral pan-JAK inhibitor, 5-10 mg twice daily. It was cDNA, reverse transcribed from extracted RNA, that served as the sequencing template. Libraries were prepared by immunoSEQ multiplex PCR; TCRdb keeps only in-frame clonotypes and omits some of them. The sample shows more than 95,000 clones, around 58% of them seen only once. Sequences were derived from CD8+ T cells sorted from blood, sampled at week 4, from a patient treated with tofacitinib. All receptors come from a human donor with alopecia areata.

This clone was seen a handful of times. The chain employs TRBV4-1 and TRBJ1-5; 7 bases map to TRBD1. V lost 5 bases, J lost 4 bases, and 11 bases stayed unmatched. The CDR3 extends over 16 amino acids. The V gene's germline CDR1 is MGHRA and CDR2 YSYEKL. CDR3 DNA sequence: TGCGCCAGCAGCGATCCGGGACAGTCAGCAAATCAGCCCCAGCATTTT. Translating it yields CASSDPGQSANQPQHF.

The rearrangement links TRBV28 to TRBJ1-2, with TRBD1 identical over 7 bases. V shed 6 bases and J 3 bases; nucleotides not matched to a gene: 13. Germline CDR1 reads MDHEN; CDR2 reads SYDVKM. This CDR3 comprises 16 residues. The CDR3 is CASSLYLRDSDYGYTF. The CDR3 region has the DNA TGTGCCAGCAGCCTTTACCTCCGGGACAGCGACTATGGCTACACCTTC.

This chain connects TRBV5-1 to TRBJ2-7, with 7 nucleotides matching TRBD1. The ends lost 9 bases at V and 3 bases at J; junction bases unmatched: 9. Germline assignment: CDR1 SGHRS and CDR2 YFSETQ. This CDR3 comprises 13 residues. Here the CDR3 reads CATSSGQNYEQYF. The CDR3 DNA is TGCGCCACCTCATCGGGACAGAACTACGAGCAGTACTTC.

This clone was observed a handful of times. The chain uses TRBV29-1 and TRBJ2-3, with 8 bases that match TRBD2. Trimming at V came to 4 bases and at J to 4 bases, leaving 7 bases not matched to a gene. This CDR3 spans 14 amino acids. Germline CDR1 SQVTM, CDR2 ANQGSEA. The CDR3: CSVVSGGASDTQYF. The CDR3 bases are TGCAGCGTTGTATCGGGGGGGGCTTCAGATACGCAGTATTTT.

This clone was detected a few times. The chain couples TRBV2 to TRBJ1-6, with TRBD1 as a possible D gene (5 bases). CDR3 length equals 15 residues. Germline CDR1 and CDR2: SNHLY and FYNNEI. Trimming removed 4 bases from V and 8 bases from J, with 15 bases in between. The CDR3: CASSVSGTTYSPLHF. The CDR3 region has the DNA TGTGCCAGCAGTGTCTCGGGGACCACCTATTCACCCCTCCACTTT.

This CDR3 is CASRKEQGSNIQYF. The CDR3 DNA reads as TGTGCCAGCAGAAAAGAACAGGGCTCGAACATTCAGTACTTC. The gene calls are TRBV27 and TRBJ2-4; D might be TRBD1 (6 bases). CDR1 is MNHEY and CDR2 is SMNVEV in the germline V gene (reference sequence). This CDR3 has 14 residues. V was cut by 6 bases and J by 7 bases, with 16 bases left in between.

The gene calls are TRBV29-1 and TRBJ2-1; 8 nucleotides line up with TRBD2. This CDR3 spans 16 amino acids. CDR1 is SQVTM and CDR2 is ANQGSEA in the germline V gene. The trim removed 4 bases at V and 3 bases at J, leaving 11 bases unmatched. The DNA of the CDR3 is TGCAGCGTTGTTACTAGGCGGGGGGATCTCTACAATGAGCAGTTCTTC. Translated: CSVVTRRGDLYNEQFF.

In its sample, this clone was seen a few times. CDR3 sequence: CAWSSGRGNQPQHF. The CDR3 bases are TGTGCCTGGAGCTCGGGGAGAGGTAATCAGCCCCAGCATTTT. The V and J genes are TRBV30 and TRBJ1-5, with D uncertain. CDR3 length: 14 residues. In germline, CDR1 is GTSNPN, CDR2 SVGIG (reference sequence). Trimming removed 3 bases from V and 4 bases from J, with 13 bases in between.